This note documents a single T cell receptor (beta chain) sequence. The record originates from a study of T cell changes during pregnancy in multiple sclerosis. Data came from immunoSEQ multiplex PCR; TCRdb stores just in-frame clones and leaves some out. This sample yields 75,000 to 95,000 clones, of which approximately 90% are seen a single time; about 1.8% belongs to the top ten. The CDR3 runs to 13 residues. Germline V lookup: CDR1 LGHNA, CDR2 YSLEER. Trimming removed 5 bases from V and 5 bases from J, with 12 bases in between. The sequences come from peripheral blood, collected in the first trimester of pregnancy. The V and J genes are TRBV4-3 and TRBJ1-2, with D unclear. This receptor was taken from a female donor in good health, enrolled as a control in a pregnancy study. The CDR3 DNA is TGCGCCAGCAGCTTTGGGCAGTTATATGGCTACACCTTC. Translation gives CASSFGQLYGYTF.